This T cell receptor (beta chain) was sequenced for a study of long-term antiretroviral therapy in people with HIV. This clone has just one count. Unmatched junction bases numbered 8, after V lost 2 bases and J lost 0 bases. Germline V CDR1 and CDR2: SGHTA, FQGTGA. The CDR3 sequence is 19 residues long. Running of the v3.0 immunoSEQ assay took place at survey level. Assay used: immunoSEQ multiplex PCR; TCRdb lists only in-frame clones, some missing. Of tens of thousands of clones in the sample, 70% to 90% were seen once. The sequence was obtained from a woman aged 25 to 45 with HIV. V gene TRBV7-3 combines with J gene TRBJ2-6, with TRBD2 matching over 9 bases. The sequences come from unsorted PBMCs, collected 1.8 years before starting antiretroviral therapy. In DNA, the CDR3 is TGTGCCAGCAGCTTAGCCCCATCGCGGGGGGGCTCTGGGGCCAACGTCCTGACTTTC. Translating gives CASSLAPSRGGSGANVLTF.